Listed here are 21 T cell receptor beta chains from one sample, sequenced in a study of blood T cell repertoires in COVID-19 (dated by TCRdb to 2020 to 2021). Library preparation was by the immunoSEQ multiplex PCR assay. TCRdb took over this immuneACCESS table, retaining in-frame rearrangements with V and J assigned. Such tables are incomplete; in checked studies, under half of the missing clones stem from an unresolved V gene, and the remainder is unexplained. In all, the sample holds approximately 230,000 clones, and 90% to 95% of those were seen once. The ten largest clones represent around 1.8% of the sample. Sequencing was done on a sample of PBMCs or T cells enriched from blood (not recorded which). These receptors originate from a woman aged 18-35 years who had recovered from COVID-19.

This clone was counted only a few times. V and J are TRBV2 and TRBJ2-7, with 11 bases lining up with TRBD2. V gave up 6 bases and J gave up 6 bases; unmatched junction bases: 10. The CDR3 is 15 amino acids. Germline V gene lookup returns CDR1 SNHLY and CDR2 FYNNEI. The CDR3 is CASRSTGTSGSEQYF. The CDR3 DNA reads TGTGCCAGCAGATCAACCGGGACTAGCGGAAGCGAGCAGTACTTC.

This clone was counted a single time. This chain uses TRBV9 with TRBJ1-6, with D possibly TRBD1 on 5 matching bases. Germline CDR1 reads SGDLS; CDR2 reads YYNGEE. This CDR3 has 16 amino acids. Deletions cut 0 bases from V and 8 bases from J, with 15 bases between. The CDR3 is CASSVGSVGGDSPLHF. CDR3 nucleotide sequence: TGTGCCAGCAGCGTAGGGTCGGTTGGGGGGGATTCACCCCTCCACTTT.

The chain is built from TRBV4-1 and TRBJ1-3; 9 nucleotides agree with TRBD1. Germline assignment: CDR1 MGHRA and CDR2 YSYEKL. The CDR3 has 18 amino acids. The V segment lost 0 bases and the J segment 1 base; nucleotides outside the gene matches: 7. CDR3: CASSQEAGQGRSGNTIYF. The CDR3 DNA sequence: TGCGCCAGCAGCCAAGAAGCGGGACAGGGTCGGTCTGGAAACACCATATATTTT.

The CDR3 DNA follows: TGTGCCACCAGTGATCCTGGCAGGGATAGCAGGGAGACCCAGTACTTC. Translation: CATSDPGRDSRETQYF. This sequence joins TRBV24-1 and TRBJ2-5, with a possible D match to TRBD1 (5 bases). This CDR3 comprises 16 residues. The V gene lost 3 bases and the J gene lost 5 bases, with 18 bases spanning the gap. Germline V gene data show CDR1 as KGHDR and CDR2 as SFDVKD.

This chain joins TRBV9 and TRBJ2-5; tentatively, D is TRBD1 (6 bases). Trimming took off 3 bases at V and 4 bases at J, with 16 bases between the two ends. The CDR3 extends over 15 amino acids. Germline V lookup: CDR1 SGDLS, CDR2 YYNGEE. CDR3 sequence reads: CASSATGPPIETQYF. CDR3 DNA sequence: TGTGCCAGCAGCGCTACAGGGCCGCCGATAGAGACCCAGTACTTC.

This clone has a handful of counts. The V call is TRBV14, the J call TRBJ2-3; 9 nucleotides align to TRBD2. In germline, CDR1 is SGHDN, CDR2 FVKESK. J gave up 6 bases and V 1 base, and 5 bases lay outside the gene matches. The CDR3 is 15 amino acids. The CDR3 DNA sequence: TGTGCCAGCAGCCAAGGTAGCGGGAGAGGCGATACGCAGTATTTT. The encoded protein is CASSQGSGRGDTQYF.

J is TRBJ2-3 and V is TRBV11-2; unclear D gene. The CDR3 extends over 17 amino acids. Trimming left V 4 bases short and J 0 bases short, with 17 bases between. CDR1 and CDR2 (germline): SGHAT, FQNNGV. CDR3 DNA sequence: TGTGCCAGCAGCTCCCGTTATGGCAGTTCTAGCACAGATACGCAGTATTTT. Translated: CASSSRYGSSSTDTQYF.

The rearrangement uses TRBV21-1 and TRBJ2-1; the D call in the table, TRBD2, was not verified against the DNA. TRBV21-1 is termed a pseudogene. The CDR3 extends over 16 amino acids. The CDR3 bases are TGTGCCAGCAGCAAAGACTCCGGGAAGGCCTACAATGAGCAGTTCTTC. Translation gives CASSKDSGKAYNEQFF.

The chain has TRBV4-3 and TRBJ1-6, with D possibly matching TRBD1 (6 bases). From germline, CDR1 is LGHNA and CDR2 YSLEER. V was cut by 3 bases and J by 0 bases, with 15 bases left in between. There are 18 residues in the CDR3. The CDR3 loop is CASSHETGRSSYNSPLHF. The CDR3 DNA reads as TGCGCCAGCAGCCATGAAACAGGGCGGAGCTCCTATAATTCACCCCTCCACTTT.

The gene calls are TRBV10-1 and TRBJ2-1; TRBD2 aligns across 11 bases. The length of the CDR3 is 16 residues. CDR1 and CDR2 from the germline V gene are WNHNN and SYGVQD (reference sequence). V lost 8 bases and J lost 5; bases outside the gene matches: 11. The CDR3 spells CASSEAGTSGNNEQFF. The CDR3 DNA is TGCGCCAGCTCTGAAGCCGGGACTAGCGGTAACAATGAGCAGTTCTTC.

The rearrangement joins TRBV5-1 to TRBJ2-7; D possibly corresponds to TRBD1 (6 bases). The V and J ends lost 0 bases and 7 bases respectively, with 8 bases between them. The CDR3 sequence is 12 residues long. Germline V gene lookup returns CDR1 SGHRS and CDR2 YFSETQ. CDR3 amino acids: CASSLGQAEQYF. CDR3 in DNA: TGCGCCAGCAGCTTGGGACAGGCGGAGCAGTACTTC.

V gene TRBV6-5 combines with J gene TRBJ1-2, with D maybe TRBD1 (5 bases). This CDR3 has 13 residues. V was trimmed by 2 bases and J by 8 bases, leaving 12 bases between them. Germline V gives CDR1 MNHEY, CDR2 SVGAGI. For the CDR3, the DNA is TGTGCCAGCAGTTACGACAGAAGTTGGGGCTACACCTTC. Its translation: CASSYDRSWGYTF.

Details on this clone: Compared with germline, one end of the junction differs, possibly owing to a read error. This sequence joins TRBV2 and TRBJ1-6; the D is unclear. CDR1 and CDR2 from the germline V gene are SNHLY and FYNNEI. There are 13 residues in the CDR3. CDR3 in DNA: TGTGCCGGCAGGAGCTCCTATAATTCACCCCTCCACTTT. Protein product: CAGRSSYNSPLHF.

This rearrangement joins TRBV2 to TRBJ1-2; D gene unclear. V was trimmed by 2 bases and J by 6 bases, leaving 16 bases between them. CDR3 length: 15 amino acids. The germline V gene has CDR1 SNHLY and CDR2 FYNNEI. CDR3: CASSETVHPDNGYTF. DNA for the CDR3: TGTGCCAGCAGTGAAACAGTTCACCCTGATAATGGCTACACCTTC.

V gene TRBV19 combines with J gene TRBJ1-2; 9 nucleotides align to TRBD1. Per germline, CDR1 LNHDA and CDR2 SQIVND (reference sequence). Trimming took 7 bases from V and 8 from J; bases not matched to a gene: 11. The CDR3 has 14 amino acids. CDR3 DNA: TGTGCCAGTACCCCCACGGACAGGGGTTGGGGCTACACCTTC. Translation: CASTPTDRGWGYTF.

V usage is TRBV10-3 and J usage is TRBJ2-1; TRBD2 agrees at 15 bases. The germline V gene encodes CDR1 ENHRY and CDR2 SYGVKD. V lost 0 bases, J lost 8 bases, and 8 bases stayed unmatched. The CDR3 has 18 residues. The chain's CDR3 is CAISESKGLAGGFHEQFF. The DNA for the CDR3 is TGTGCCATCAGTGAGTCGAAGGGACTAGCGGGAGGTTTCCATGAGCAGTTCTTC.

The rearrangement links TRBV29-1 to TRBJ1-1; TRBD1 is a possible D gene (5 bases). The germline gives CDR1 SQVTM, CDR2 ANQGSEA. The V gene lost 6 bases and the J gene lost 3 bases, with 14 bases spanning the gap. The CDR3 spans 13 residues. The CDR3 nucleotides read TGCAGCGTGAGGCAGGGTTCGGACACTGAAGCTTTCTTT. This encodes CSVRQGSDTEAFF.

The CDR3 nucleotides are TGTGCCAGCAGTGAACTTCTGGGGCCTGGTCAGCCCCAGCATTTT. Its translation is CASSELLGPGQPQHF. The genes are TRBV2 and TRBJ1-5, with D maybe TRBD1 (5 bases). Trimming took off 2 bases at V and 6 bases at J, with 14 bases between the two ends. Germline-derived CDR1 and CDR2 are SNHLY and FYNNEI. The CDR3 contains 15 residues. Drawing the rest from reference TRBV2 and TRBJ1-5, the complete variable domain is EPEVTQTPSHQVTQMGQEVILRCVPISNHLYFYWYRQILGQKVEFLVSFYNNEISEKSEIFDDQFSVERPDGSNFTLKIRSTKLEDSAMYFCASSELLGPGQPQHFGDGTRLSIL.

V gene TRBV7-9 combines with J gene TRBJ1-1, with D maybe TRBD1 (5 bases). Germline V lookup: CDR1 SEHNR, CDR2 FQNEAQ (reference sequence). Between the trimmed V and J ends, which lost 6 bases and 2 bases, there was a span of 10 bases. This CDR3 comprises 13 residues. CDR3 protein: CASSSTGNTEAFF. The CDR3 nucleotides read TGTGCCAGCAGTTCCACAGGAAACACTGAAGCTTTCTTT.

The genes are TRBV28 and TRBJ2-1; 7 nucleotides line up with TRBD1. The germline V gene encodes CDR1 MDHEN and CDR2 SYDVKM. The CDR3 totals 14 residues. V dropped 4 bases and J dropped 8; count of bases not matched to a gene: 8. In nucleotides, the CDR3 is TGTGCCAGCAGTTCCGGACAGGCTTTGCATGAGCAGTTCTTC. This encodes CASSSGQALHEQFF.

The rearrangement links TRBV11-2 to TRBJ1-1; maybe TRBD1 (5 bases). V was pared by 2 bases and J by 4 bases, with 11 bases between. CDR3 length: 14 amino acids. Germline V gene sequence: CDR1 SGHAT, CDR2 FQNNGV. CDR3 coding DNA: TGTGCCAGCAGCTTAAATCGGGGGAGCACTGAAGCTTTCTTT. It is translated as CASSLNRGSTEAFF.